This TCR beta chain was captured in a study of control samples from healthy donors and cancer patients. Some clones are missing from TCRdb's copy, which holds only in-frame ones; the method was immunoSEQ multiplex PCR. The top ten hold roughly 3.4% of the sample, which has over 100,000 clones, about 88% seen once. Germline lookup yields CDR1 SGHRS and CDR2 YFSETQ. The CDR3 contains 13 residues. V lost 3 bases and J lost 6, with 13 bases in between. J is TRBJ2-7 and V is TRBV5-1; no clear D gene. Sequenced input: blood. This TCR derives from a man aged 50 to 60 in good health. This CDR3 is CASSYDNNREQYF. The CDR3 DNA sequence: TGCGCCAGCAGCTACGACAATAATCGCGAGCAGTACTTC.